The T cell receptor (beta chain) under discussion was sequenced for a study of a mutant IDH1 vaccine in newly diagnosed glioma. Overall study context: Treatment recipients were approximately 62% male and around 40% female, and their mean age was approximately 43 years. The earlier regimen, radiotherapy, temozolomide, or both, was most often both.

General study findings and limits: Pseudoprogression seemed unrelated to changes in top peripheral T cell clonotypes. Vaccine-induced immune responses occurred in less than 95% of patients.

Time point denoted: baseline, week 1 (first vaccination visit). Described treatment: pre-vaccination baseline after standard-of-care therapy. With respect to this clone: The antigen is not known.

TCRdb's copy holds only in-frame clones and misses some; the assay was immunoSEQ multiplex PCR. Of more than 50,000 clones detected, 80% to 90% appear once; the ten largest clones hold over 2.5%. With 3 bases clipped from V and 4 bases from J, the junction kept 8 bases outside the gene matches. This CDR3 is built from 15 residues. CDR1 is KGHSH, CDR2 LQKENI, per germline. The rearrangement uses TRBV18 and TRBJ1-2; 7 bases are shared with TRBD1. Here the sequenced sample was PBMCs, taken from a glioma patient treated with radiotherapy, temozolomide or both. The receptor's source is a man aged 25 to 45 with glioma. The CDR3 sequence is CASSPHTGVGYGYTF. The CDR3 nucleotides read TGTGCCAGCTCACCTCATACAGGGGTCGGCTATGGCTACACCTTC.